A selection of T cell receptor beta chains follows, all from one sample in a study of PD-L1 blockade in urothelial cancer. TCRdb keeps only in-frame clones here, not all; method: immunoSEQ multiplex PCR. The repertoire includes under 40,000 clones, about 89% of them detected once, and about 1.9% sits in the top ten. Sequencing was performed on PBMCs, taken around atezolizumab (anti-PD-L1) treatment. The source of these receptors is a man aged 55 to 70 with urothelial cancer. CDR3s include the opening cysteine and the closing phenylalanine or tryptophan. The D gene is left open where the match is weak. Size is omitted from some rows. Given values are once, few, many or a class for expanded clones.

D	size	V	length	J	DNA	CDR3
.	.	TRBV29-1	13	TRBJ1-1	TGCAGCCCGCGGAGGGCCCAGAACACTGAAGCTTTCTTT	CSPRRAQNTEAFF
TRBD1	.	TRBV5-4	14	TRBJ2-7	TGTGCCAGCAGCCCCGGGACAGGTACCTACGAGCAGTACTTC	CASSPGTGTYEQYF
.	once	TRBV28	15	TRBJ2-4	TGTGCCAGCAGTTTAAGTAGTCCAGGTTCTAACATTCAGTACTTC	CASSLSSPGSNIQYF
TRBD2	once	TRBV10-1	15	TRBJ2-2	TGCGCCAGCAGTCGACTAGCGGGAGACACCGGGGAGCTGTTTTTT	CASSRLAGDTGELFF
TRBD2	.	TRBV30	15	TRBJ2-5	TGTGCCTGGAGTGTAGCGGGAGGGATCCAAGAGACCCAGTACTTC	CAWSVAGGIQETQYF
.	.	TRBV7-8	15	TRBJ1-5	TGTGCCAGCAACCCATCGACGGGACTCAATCAGCCCCAGCATTTT	CASNPSTGLNQPQHF
.	.	TRBV12-5	15	TRBJ2-7	TGTGCTAGTGGTTTGGACCCAGGGGAGTCCTACGAGCAGTACTTC	CASGLDPGESYEQYF
.	.	TRBV6-1	16	TRBJ2-7	TGTGCCAGCAGTGAAGGGTTGATAGCGGCCTCCTACGAGCAGTACTTC	CASSEGLIAASYEQYF
TRBD2	.	TRBV10-3	11	TRBJ2-7	TGTGCCTCGGGGGGTTTATACGAGCAGTACTTC	CASGGLYEQYF
.	.	TRBV6-5	13	TRBJ2-7	TGTGCCAGCAGTTCAGGGATCTCCTACGAGCAGTACTTC	CASSSGISYEQYF
TRBD2	.	TRBV5-1	17	TRBJ2-3	TGCGCCAGCAGCTTGGAGCAAGCGGGGGGGCCGGCAGATACGCAGTATTTT	CASSLEQAGGPADTQYF
TRBD1	.	TRBV30	15	TRBJ1-1	TGTGCCTGGAGTCGAGGATCACAGGGGGGCACTGAAGCTTTCTTT	CAWSRGSQGGTEAFF
TRBD1	.	TRBV5-5	14	TRBJ2-7	TGTGCCAGCAGCCTACCGGGACAGCGCTACGAGCAGTACTTC	CASSLPGQRYEQYF
.	.	TRBV27	16	TRBJ2-7	TGTGCCAGCAGTTTATCGATGGGCACGGTGGTCTACGAGCAGTACTTC	CASSLSMGTVVYEQYF
.	.	TRBV5-5	14	TRBJ1-5	TGTGCCAGCAGCTTGGAGGCAGGGAATCAGCCCCAGCATTTT	CASSLEAGNQPQHF
.	.	TRBV19	14	TRBJ2-3	TGTGCCAGTAGTAGGGGGGTGAACACAGATACGCAGTATTTT	CASSRGVNTDTQYF
.	.	TRBV27	13	TRBJ2-4	TGTGCCAGCACACAAGAGGACAAAAACATTCAGTACTTC	CASTQEDKNIQYF
.	.	TRBV14	15	TRBJ2-5	TGTGCCAGCAGCCTCGGGGCCCACCGGGGGGAGACCCAGTACTTC	CASSLGAHRGETQYF
TRBD2	.	TRBV6-5	14	TRBJ2-1	TGTGCCAGCAGCACGACTAGCGCTTACAATGAGCAGTTCTTC	CASSTTSAYNEQFF
.	.	TRBV18	13	TRBJ1-5	TGTGCCAGCCGAAGGGACACCTATCAGCCCCAGCATTTT	CASRRDTYQPQHF
TRBD2	.	TRBV9	15	TRBJ2-1	TGTGCCAGCAGCGCAACTAGCGGGAGTTTCAATGAGCAGTTCTTC	CASSATSGSFNEQFF
TRBD2	medium-sized	TRBV9	17	TRBJ2-4	TGTGCCAGCAGCGTAGCTAGCGGGAGGATCGGGGAAAACATTCAGTACTTC	CASSVASGRIGENIQYF
.	.	TRBV1	18	TRBJ1-1	TGCACCAGCAGCCCCGCACCAGCGACAGGGGTAGGGAACACTGAAGCTTTCTTT	CTSSPAPATGVGNTEAFF
.	.	TRBV5-1	14	TRBJ1-1	TGCGCCAGCAGCTTGGCAGGGGCGCGAACTGAAGCTTTCTTT	CASSLAGARTEAFF
.	.	TRBV19	15	TRBJ2-5	TGTGCCAGTAGTATAACGGGCGGACTCCAAGAGACCCAGTACTTC	CASSITGGLQETQYF
TRBD1	.	TRBV28	12	TRBJ1-2	TGTGCCAGCACCGATGACAGGGTTGGCTACACCTTC	CASTDDRVGYTF
.	once	TRBV10-3	15	TRBJ2-3	TGTGCCATCAGTGAGTCCCAGCAGGGGGGAGATACGCAGTATTTT	CAISESQQGGDTQYF